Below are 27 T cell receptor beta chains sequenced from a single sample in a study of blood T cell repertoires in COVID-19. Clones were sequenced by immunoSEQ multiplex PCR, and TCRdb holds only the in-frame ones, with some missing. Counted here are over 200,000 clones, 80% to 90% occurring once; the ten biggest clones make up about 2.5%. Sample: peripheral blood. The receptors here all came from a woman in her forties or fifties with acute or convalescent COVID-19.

The CDR3 region has the DNA TGTGCCAGCAGCTCACCCCGCGAGGGGGCAAGAGGCTACACCTTC. Residues: CASSSPREGARGYTF. The chain uses TRBV11-2 and TRBJ1-2; 7 nucleotides line up with TRBD1. The CDR3 is 15 amino acids. Losses at the gene ends were 4 bases for V and 8 bases for J; bases not matched to a gene: 13. CDR1 is SGHAT, CDR2 FQNNGV, per germline.

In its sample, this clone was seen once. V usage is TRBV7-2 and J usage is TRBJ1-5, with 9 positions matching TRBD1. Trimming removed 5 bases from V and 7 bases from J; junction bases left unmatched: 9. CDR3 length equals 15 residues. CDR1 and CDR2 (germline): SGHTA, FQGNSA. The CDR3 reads CASSPTGTGLQPQHF. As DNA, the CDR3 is TGTGCCAGCAGCCCCACTGGGACAGGGTTGCAGCCCCAGCATTTT.

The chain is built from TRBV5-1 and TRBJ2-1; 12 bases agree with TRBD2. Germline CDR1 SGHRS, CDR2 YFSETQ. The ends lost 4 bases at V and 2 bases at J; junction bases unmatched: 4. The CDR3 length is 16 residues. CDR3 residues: CASSHRTSGTYNEQFF. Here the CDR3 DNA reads TGCGCCAGCAGCCACCGGACTAGCGGGACCTACAATGAGCAGTTCTTC.

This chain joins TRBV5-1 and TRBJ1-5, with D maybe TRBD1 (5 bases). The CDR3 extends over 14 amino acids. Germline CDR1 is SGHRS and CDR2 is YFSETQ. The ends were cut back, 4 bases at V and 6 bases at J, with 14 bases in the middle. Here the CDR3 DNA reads TGCGCCAGCAGCGTGGGGACTTTTGGTCAGCCCCAGCATTTT. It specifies CASSVGTFGQPQHF.

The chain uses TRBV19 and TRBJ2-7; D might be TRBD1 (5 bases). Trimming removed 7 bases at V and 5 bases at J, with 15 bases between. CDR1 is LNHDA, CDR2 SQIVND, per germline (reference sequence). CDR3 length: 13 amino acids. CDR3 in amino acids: CASTSPGRDEQYF. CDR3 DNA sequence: TGTGCCAGTACATCACCAGGCAGGGACGAGCAGTACTTC. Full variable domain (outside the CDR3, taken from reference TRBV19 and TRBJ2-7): DGGITQSPKYLFRKEGQNVTLSCEQNLNHDAMYWYRQDPGQGLRLIYYSQIVNDFQKGDIAEGYSVSREKKESFPLTVTSAQKNPTAFYLCASTSPGRDEQYFGPGTRLTVT.

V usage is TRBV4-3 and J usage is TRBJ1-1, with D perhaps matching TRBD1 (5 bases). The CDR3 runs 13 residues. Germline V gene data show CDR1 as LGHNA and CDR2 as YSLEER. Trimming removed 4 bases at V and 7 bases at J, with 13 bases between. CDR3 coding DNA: TGCGCCAGCAGCCCGGGGACTCGGGTTGAAGCTTTCTTT. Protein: CASSPGTRVEAFF.

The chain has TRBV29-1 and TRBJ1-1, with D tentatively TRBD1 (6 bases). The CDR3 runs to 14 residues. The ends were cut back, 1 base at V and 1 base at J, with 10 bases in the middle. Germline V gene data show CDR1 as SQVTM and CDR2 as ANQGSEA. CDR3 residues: CSVEARQANTEAFF. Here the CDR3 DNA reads TGCAGCGTTGAAGCCCGACAGGCGAACACTGAAGCTTTCTTT.

The CDR3 is CASSLLRENTEAFF. The DNA of the CDR3 is TGTGCCAGCAGTTTATTACGGGAGAACACTGAAGCTTTCTTT. The gene calls are TRBV27 and TRBJ1-1, with D unclear. The germline V gene has CDR1 MNHEY and CDR2 SMNVEV (reference sequence). V was pared by 1 base and J by 1 base, with 7 bases between. This CDR3 has 14 amino acids.

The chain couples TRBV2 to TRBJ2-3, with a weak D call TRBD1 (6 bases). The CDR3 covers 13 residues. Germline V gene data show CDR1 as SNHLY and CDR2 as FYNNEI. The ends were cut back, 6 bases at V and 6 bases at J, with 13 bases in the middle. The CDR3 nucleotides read TGTGCCAGCAGGAATCAGGGGTGGGATACGCAGTATTTT. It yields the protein CASRNQGWDTQYF.

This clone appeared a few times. This CDR3 is CASSLLGLSGELFF. The DNA for the CDR3 is TGTGCCAGCAGCTTGTTGGGCCTTTCCGGGGAGCTGTTTTTT. The chain employs TRBV5-5 and TRBJ2-2; no clear D gene. Trimming pared 1 base from V and 6 bases from J, leaving 10 bases between. Per germline, CDR1 SGHKS and CDR2 YYEKEE (reference sequence). The CDR3 is made up of 14 amino acids. The whole variable domain, remainder taken from reference TRBV5-5 and TRBJ2-2, is DAGVTQSPTHLIKTRGQQVTLRCSPISGHKSVSWYQQVLGQGPQFIFQYYEKEERGRGNFPDRFSARQFPNYSSELNVNALLLGDSALYLCASSLLGLSGELFFGEGSRLTVL.

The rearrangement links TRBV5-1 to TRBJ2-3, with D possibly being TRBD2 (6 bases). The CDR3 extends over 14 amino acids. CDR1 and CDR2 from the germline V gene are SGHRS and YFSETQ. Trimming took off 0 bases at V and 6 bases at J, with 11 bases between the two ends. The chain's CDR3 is CASSLAGDADTQYF. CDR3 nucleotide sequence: TGCGCCAGCAGCTTGGCGGGGGACGCGGATACGCAGTATTTT.

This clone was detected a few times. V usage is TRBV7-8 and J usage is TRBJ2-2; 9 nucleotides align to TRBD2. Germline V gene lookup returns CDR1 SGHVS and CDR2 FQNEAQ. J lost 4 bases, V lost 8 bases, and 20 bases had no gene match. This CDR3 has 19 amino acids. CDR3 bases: TGTGCCAGCGCTACAATCCGAAGGCTAGCGGGACGCAGCACCGGGGAGCTGTTTTTT. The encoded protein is CASATIRRLAGRSTGELFF.

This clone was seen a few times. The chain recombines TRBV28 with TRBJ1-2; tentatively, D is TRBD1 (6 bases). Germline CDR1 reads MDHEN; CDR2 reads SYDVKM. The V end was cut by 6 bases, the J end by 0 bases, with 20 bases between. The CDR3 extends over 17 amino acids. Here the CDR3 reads CASSQGTHNLANYGYTF. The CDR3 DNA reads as TGTGCCAGCAGCCAGGGGACGCACAACTTAGCTAACTATGGCTACACCTTC.

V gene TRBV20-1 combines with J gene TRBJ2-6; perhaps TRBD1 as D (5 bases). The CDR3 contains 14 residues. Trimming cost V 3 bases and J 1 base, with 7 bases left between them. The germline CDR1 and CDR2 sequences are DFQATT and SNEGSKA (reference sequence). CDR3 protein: CSASAGSGANVLTF. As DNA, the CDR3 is TGCAGTGCTAGTGCAGGGTCTGGGGCCAACGTCCTGACTTTC.

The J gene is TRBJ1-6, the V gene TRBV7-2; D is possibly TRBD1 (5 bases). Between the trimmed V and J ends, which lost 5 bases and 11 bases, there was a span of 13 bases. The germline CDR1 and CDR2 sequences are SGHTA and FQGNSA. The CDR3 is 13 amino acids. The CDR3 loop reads CASSPNGGAPLHF. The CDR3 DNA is TGTGCCAGCAGCCCCAACGGGGGGGCACCCCTCCACTTT.

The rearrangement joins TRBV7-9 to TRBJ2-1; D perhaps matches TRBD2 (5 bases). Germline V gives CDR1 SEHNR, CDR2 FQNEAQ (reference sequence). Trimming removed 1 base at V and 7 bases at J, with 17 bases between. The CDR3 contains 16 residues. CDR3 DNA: TGTGCCAGCAGCTTAGAGGCAGGACTTTCTCGAAATGAGCAGTTCTTC. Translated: CASSLEAGLSRNEQFF.

The CDR3 bases are TGTGCCAGCAACGACACTCCGGACACAGATACGCAGTATTTT. It specifies CASNDTPDTDTQYF. The gene calls are TRBV27 and TRBJ2-3, with D unclear. Germline CDR1 and CDR2: MNHEY and SMNVEV (reference sequence). The CDR3 consists of 14 residues. Trimming removed 7 bases from V and 2 bases from J, with 13 bases in between.

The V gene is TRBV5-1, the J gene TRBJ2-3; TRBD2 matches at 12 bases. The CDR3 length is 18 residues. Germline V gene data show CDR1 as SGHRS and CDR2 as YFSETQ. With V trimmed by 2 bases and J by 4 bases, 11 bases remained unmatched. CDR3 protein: CASSFNTLTSGSADTQYF. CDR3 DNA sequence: TGCGCCAGCAGCTTTAATACGCTGACTAGCGGGAGTGCAGATACGCAGTATTTT.

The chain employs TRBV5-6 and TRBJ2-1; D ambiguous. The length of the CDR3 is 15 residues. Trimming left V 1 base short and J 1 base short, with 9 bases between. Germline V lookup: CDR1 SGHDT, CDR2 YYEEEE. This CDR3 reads CASSLTLRSYNEQFF. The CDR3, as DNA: TGTGCCAGCAGCTTGACCCTACGGTCCTACAATGAGCAGTTCTTC.

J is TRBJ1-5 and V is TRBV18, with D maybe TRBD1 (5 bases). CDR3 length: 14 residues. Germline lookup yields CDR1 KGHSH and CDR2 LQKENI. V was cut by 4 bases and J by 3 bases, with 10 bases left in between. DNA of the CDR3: TGTGCCAGCTCACTTTCAGGGTACAATCAGCCCCAGCATTTT. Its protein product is CASSLSGYNQPQHF.

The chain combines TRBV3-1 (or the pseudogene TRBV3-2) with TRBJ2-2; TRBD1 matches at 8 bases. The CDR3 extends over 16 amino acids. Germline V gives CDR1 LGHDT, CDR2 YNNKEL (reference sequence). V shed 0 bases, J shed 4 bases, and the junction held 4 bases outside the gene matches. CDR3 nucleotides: TGTGCCAGCAGCCAAGATCATGGACAGGGCACCGGGGAGCTGTTTTTT. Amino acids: CASSQDHGQGTGELFF.

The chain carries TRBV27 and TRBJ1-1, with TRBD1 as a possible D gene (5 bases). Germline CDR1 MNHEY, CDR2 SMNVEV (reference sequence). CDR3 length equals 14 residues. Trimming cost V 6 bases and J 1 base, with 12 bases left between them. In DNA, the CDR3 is TGTGCCAGCAGGGCTACAGGAACGAACACTGAAGCTTTCTTT. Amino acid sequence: CASRATGTNTEAFF.

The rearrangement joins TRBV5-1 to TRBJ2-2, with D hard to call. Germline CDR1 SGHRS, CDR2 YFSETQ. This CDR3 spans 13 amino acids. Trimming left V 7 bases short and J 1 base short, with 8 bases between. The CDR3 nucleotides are TGCGCCAGCGAGGAAGGGAACACCGGGGAGCTGTTTTTT. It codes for CASEEGNTGELFF.

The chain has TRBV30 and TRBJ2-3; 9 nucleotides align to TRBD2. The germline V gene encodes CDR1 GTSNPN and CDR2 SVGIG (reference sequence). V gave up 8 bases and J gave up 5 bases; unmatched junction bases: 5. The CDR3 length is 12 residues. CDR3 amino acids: CAGSGSIDTQYF. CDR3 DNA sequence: TGTGCCGGTAGCGGGAGTATAGATACGCAGTATTTT.

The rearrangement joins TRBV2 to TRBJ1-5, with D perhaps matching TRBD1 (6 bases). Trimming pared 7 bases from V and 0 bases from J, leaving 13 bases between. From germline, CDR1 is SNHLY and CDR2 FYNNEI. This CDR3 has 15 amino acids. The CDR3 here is CASIEGGNSNQPQHF. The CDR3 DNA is TGTGCCAGCATCGAAGGGGGAAATAGCAATCAGCCCCAGCATTTT.

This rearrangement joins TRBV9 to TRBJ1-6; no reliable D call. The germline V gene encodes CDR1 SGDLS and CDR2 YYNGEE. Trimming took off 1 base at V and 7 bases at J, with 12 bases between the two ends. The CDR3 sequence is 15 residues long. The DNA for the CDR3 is TGTGCCAGCAGCGTACCACGGGGTGGGAATTCACCCCTCCACTTT. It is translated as CASSVPRGGNSPLHF. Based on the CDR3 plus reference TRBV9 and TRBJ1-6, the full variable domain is DSGVTQTPKHLITATGQRVTLRCSPRSGDLSVYWYQQSLDQGLQFLIQYYNGEERAKGNILERFSAQQFPDLHSELNLSSLELGDSALYFCASSVPRGGNSPLHFGNGTRLTVT.

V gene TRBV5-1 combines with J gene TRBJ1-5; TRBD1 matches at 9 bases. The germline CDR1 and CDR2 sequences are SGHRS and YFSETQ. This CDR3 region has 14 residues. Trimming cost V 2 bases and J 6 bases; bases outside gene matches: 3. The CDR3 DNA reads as TGCGCCAGCAGCTTAACGACAGGGGGTCAGCCCCAGCATTTT. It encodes CASSLTTGGQPQHF.